This TCR beta chain was sequenced during a study of CD8 T cells in Susac syndrome. Between the trimmed V and J ends, which lost 6 bases and 5 bases, there was a span of 10 bases. The CDR3 sequence is 13 residues long. A quantity of about 0.45 to 1 ug RNA underwent reverse transcription using random hexamers. TCRdb reanalysed the immunoSEQ multiplex PCR reads using MiXCR and keeps one entry per CDR3 protein. The data show 300,000 to 350,000 distinct CDR3 sequences, around 90% seen once. The rearrangement uses TRBV12-3 or TRBV12-4 and TRBJ1-4, with D maybe TRBD1 (6 bases). The TCR was taken from a human donor with multiple sclerosis. The sample comprised CD4+ T cells from PBMCs. The DNA of the CDR3 is TGTGCCAGCAGGACAGGTCCGAATGAAAAACTGTTTTTT. It is translated as CASRTGPNEKLFF.